The 14 T cell receptor beta chains reported below all come from one sample, sequenced in a study of T-cell reconstitution after alpha-beta-depleted transplantation in children. A TCRbeta library incorporating unique molecular identifiers was prepared. TCRdb independently ran MiXCR on the PCR reads; one entry per CDR3 protein. Among about 92,000 distinct CDR3 sequences listed, 12% were seen once. Source: PBMCs from the stem cell graft donor, taken from the stem cell graft. The receptors stem from a human donor who donated a stem cell graft to a child with inherited bone marrow failure.

This clonotype was observed at least ten times. This chain uses TRBV5-1 with TRBJ2-5, with TRBD1 as a possible D gene (6 bases). There are 14 residues in the CDR3. V was pared by 4 bases and J by 5 bases, with 15 bases between. Looked up from germline, CDR1 is SGHRS and CDR2 is YFSETQ. CDR3 coding DNA: TGCGCCAGCAGCGACAGGATAACCGGGGAGACCCAGTACTTC. Protein product: CASSDRITGETQYF.

The rearrangement uses TRBV24-1 and TRBJ1-1; D is undetermined. Trimming stripped 1 base from V and 1 base from J, with 3 bases between. Germline V lookup: CDR1 KGHDR, CDR2 SFDVKD. The CDR3 loop spans 13 amino acids. The CDR3 DNA reads TGTGCCACCAGTGATTTTGGGAACACTGAAGCTTTCTTT. It specifies CATSDFGNTEAFF.

This clonotype appeared many times. This rearrangement joins TRBV20-1 to TRBJ1-1, with D maybe TRBD1 (5 bases). CDR3 size: 15 residues. In germline, CDR1 is DFQATT, CDR2 SNEGSKA (reference sequence). Trimming removed 0 bases from V and 4 bases from J, with 15 bases in between. CDR3 protein: CSARDPGGVVTEAFF. For the CDR3, the DNA is TGCAGTGCTAGAGATCCGGGGGGGGTAGTCACTGAAGCTTTCTTT.

In its sample, this clonotype was seen many times. In DNA form, the CDR3 reads TGCAGCGTTGAGATCCTGACAGGGGACTATGGCTACACCTTC. Translation: CSVEILTGDYGYTF. This chain joins TRBV29-1 and TRBJ1-2, with 8 positions matching TRBD1. Losses at the gene ends were 3 bases for V and 3 bases for J; bases not matched to a gene: 6. The CDR3 spans 14 residues. Germline CDR1 SQVTM, CDR2 ANQGSEA.

This clonotype has ten or more counts. The rearrangement joins TRBV5-1 to TRBJ2-1; D uncertain. The CDR3 consists of 12 residues. Trimming took off 4 bases at V and 7 bases at J, with 9 bases between the two ends. The germline CDR1 and CDR2 sequences are SGHRS and YFSETQ. The CDR3 is CASSQKVNEQFF. CDR3 nucleotides: TGCGCCAGCAGCCAAAAGGTAAATGAGCAGTTCTTC.

This clonotype was detected many times. The V gene is TRBV20-1, the J gene TRBJ2-7; TRBD1 matches 11 bases. With V trimmed by 5 bases and J by 3 bases, 6 bases remained unmatched. This CDR3 has 14 amino acids. Germline CDR1 reads DFQATT; CDR2 reads SNEGSKA (reference sequence). CDR3 in amino acids: CSAHLGTGGYEQYF. CDR3 DNA: TGCAGTGCTCACCTGGGGACAGGGGGCTACGAGCAGTACTTC.

This clonotype was seen many times. This may arise from a read error, as a much more abundant clone is one base away. This chain joins TRBV25-1 and TRBJ2-1, with 8 nucleotides matching TRBD1. Germline-derived CDR1 and CDR2 are MGHDK and SYGVNS. The CDR3 has 16 residues. V trimming: 7 bases; J trimming: 1 base; junction bases outside the gene matches: 9. CDR3 in amino acids: CASTISGGVSYNEQFF. The CDR3 nucleotides are TGTGCCAGCACTATCTCAGGGGGCGTTTCCTACAATGAGCAGTTCTTC.

In this sample, this clonotype turned up many times. The chain couples TRBV5-1 to TRBJ1-1; D unclear. V lost 0 bases and J lost 5, with 11 bases in between. This CDR3 has 14 residues. The germline gives CDR1 SGHRS, CDR2 YFSETQ. The CDR3 DNA follows: TGCGCCAGCAGCTTGGAAGGTCGAGGGACTGAAGCTTTCTTT. It specifies CASSLEGRGTEAFF.

This clonotype was seen ten or more times. The CDR3 region is CASSLDPGRDEAFF. CDR3 nucleotides: TGCGCCAGCAGCTTGGATCCAGGGCGTGATGAAGCTTTCTTT. This chain uses TRBV5-1 with TRBJ1-1; possible D gene TRBD1, 5 bases. V lost 0 bases and J 7 bases, leaving 13 bases between the germline ends. This CDR3 is built from 14 residues. Germline V gene data show CDR1 as SGHRS and CDR2 as YFSETQ.

This clonotype appeared many times. The chain combines TRBV27 with TRBJ2-2; D is possibly TRBD2 (5 bases). CDR1 MNHEY and CDR2 SMNVEV come from the germline V gene (reference sequence). CDR3 length: 13 amino acids. With 10 bases removed from V and 3 bases from J, the gap between germline ends came to 12 bases. The CDR3 here is CAIQRADTGELFF. Here the CDR3 DNA reads TGTGCCATCCAGAGGGCGGACACCGGGGAGCTGTTTTTT.

This clonotype showed up many times. V is TRBV7-7 and J is TRBJ2-5; 8 bases map to TRBD2. This CDR3 has 15 amino acids. Germline lookup yields CDR1 SSHAT and CDR2 FNYEAQ (reference sequence). V dropped 5 bases and J dropped 5; count of bases not matched to a gene: 10. The CDR3 coding sequence is TGTGCCAGCAGCACAACTAGCGGTCCCCAGGAGACCCAGTACTTC. This gives the protein CASSTTSGPQETQYF.

At least ten counts were recorded for this clonotype. The CDR3 is CASSPTGTGSIYGYTF. The CDR3 DNA sequence: TGCGCCAGCAGCCCGACCGGGACAGGGTCGATCTATGGCTACACCTTC. The V call is TRBV5-1, the J call TRBJ1-2; 9 bases are a match to TRBD1. CDR3 length: 16 residues. Germline trimming cut 4 bases from V and 4 bases from J; bases unmatched to any gene: 11. CDR1 is SGHRS, CDR2 YFSETQ, per germline. The complete variable domain, with remaining parts taken from reference TRBV5-1 and TRBJ1-2, reads KAGVTQTPRYLIKTRGQQVTLSCSPISGHRSVSWYQQTPGQGLQFLFEYFSETQRNKGNFPGRFSGRQFSNSRSEMNVSTLELGDSALYLCASSPTGTGSIYGYTFGSGTRLTVV.

Many counts were recorded for this clonotype. The chain couples TRBV29-1 to TRBJ2-7; D unclear. Germline CDR1 SQVTM, CDR2 ANQGSEA. V was clipped by 4 bases and J by 5 bases, with 9 bases between them. The CDR3 spans 11 residues. Here the CDR3 reads CSVGQVDEQYF. The CDR3 DNA reads TGCAGCGTTGGCCAGGTCGACGAGCAGTACTTC.

This clonotype was detected many times. This chain uses TRBV29-1 with TRBJ1-1, with D uncertain. Between the trimmed V and J ends, which lost 5 bases and 5 bases, there was a span of 18 bases. Germline V gene lookup returns CDR1 SQVTM and CDR2 ANQGSEA. The CDR3 contains 14 residues. CDR3 region: CSVSGVGRNTEAFF. The CDR3 DNA reads as TGCAGCGTTTCCGGGGTTGGTAGGAATACTGAAGCTTTCTTT.